What follows is one T cell receptor (beta chain) and its context. Its binding antigen is unknown. Base quality data are lacking; no much larger clone is found one base away. Using the deep immunoSEQ assay, multiplex PCR amplified TCR CDR3 regions from genomic DNA. For each cell subset, the extracted genomic DNA was distributed evenly across all wells of several immunoSEQ 96-well plates, and each plate served as one replicate. For sorted subsets, about 0.2 ug genomic DNA, equal to 30,000 or so T cell genomes, was loaded into each replicate PCR. The purified libraries were quantified using a Qubit 3.0 fluorometer, sized with a Bioanalyzer 2100, and then quantified again using the KAPA Library Quantification kit. Each immunoSEQ 96-well plate was sequenced on its own single-read 150-cycle Illumina NextSeq 550 flow cell. In the source study's methods: Because only junctional sequences without quality scores were contained in the immunoSEQ output, filtering matching that applied to full-length reads could not be performed. Sequences were annotated with PyIR, a Python wrapper for IgBLAST v1.9, and V/J genes and CDR3 were assigned using IMGT germline references. Reads were removed for weak V/J assignments (E-value above 1e-6), missing CDR3, stop codons, out-of-frame junctions, or ambiguous translated residues. V3J clonotypes were defined by identical inferred V gene, J gene, and CDR3 amino acid sequence. To compute the percentage overlap between repertoires, the number of shared unique clonotypes was divided by the size of the smaller repertoire. RTK rarefaction, the Chao1 estimator, and Recon v2.1 estimates of unobserved clonotypes were used to assess repertoire richness. Generation probabilities for all TCRbeta clonotypes obtained by the gDNA method from several donors were computed using OLGA. What TCRdb holds here is the immuneACCESS table cut down to in-frame rearrangements. Part of the clones is not present; checked against another copy, under half of the missing clones reflect an unresolved V gene, and the others are unexplained. V, J and clone size are those of that table, while D and trimming were read from the DNA. Counted in this sample were about 2,500,000 clones; more than 80% of them appeared once. 0.13% to 0.15% of the sample is held by the ten biggest clonotypes.

This specimen belongs to a study of shared clonotypes between healthy human individuals (TCRdb year 2020). Study-wide context: The cohort comprised a couple of women and a few men aged 18 to 49 years. For each donor, CD4 naive and CD4 memory were each run on three plates, CD8 naive on two plates, and CD8 memory on one plate. The study deeply sequenced blood TCR repertoires of five healthy adults to estimate repertoire size and the extent of clonotype sharing between individuals. To increase sequencing depth and limit assay-specific biases, different laboratories used diverse techniques to prepare libraries and sequence TCR repertoires. Each donor's leukapheresis produced roughly between about 0.8 and 10 billion PBMCs.

General conclusions and limits of the study: Estimated clonotype richness was generally larger for naive than for memory subsets. Across a few donors, approximately 4.6% of naive CD4, 3.5% of naive CD8, 2.3% of memory CD4, and approximately 0.4% of memory CD8 clonotypes were shared. Rarefaction of sorted-subset datasets indicated incomplete sequencing despite the large sequencing depth. Based on pairwise subsampling, the degree of clonotype sharing among donors was expected to be affected by sequencing depth. Sampling was limited to blood, and TCR repertoires in tissue likely differ from TCR repertoires in blood. Compared with non-shared clonotypes, clonotypes shared by all four sorted-subset donors had higher generation probabilities. The genetic and exposure-history diversity represented was limited by the small number of donors.

Healthy HIV-negative adults with no recently reported acute infections or vaccinations were included as donors. Only Caucasian adults living in Nashville, Tennessee, USA were represented among the donors. CD4+ T cells were enriched by magnetic negative selection; naive cells were then positively selected on CD45RA, and the negative fraction formed the memory subset. After blood collection by leukapheresis, PBMCs were isolated using Ficoll-Histopaque density gradient centrifugation and then cryopreserved in the vapor phase of liquid nitrogen. Analytical flow cytometry was used to check the purity and quantity of each magnetically sorted T cell population. Genomic DNA was isolated from each sorted fraction and quantified by UV absorbance on a Nanodrop 2000c. Sequences were obtained from naive CD4+ T cells sorted from blood. In the paper's terms, the cell subset or site label means: CD45RA+ positively selected. The clonotype comes from a man between 18 and 29 years old in good health.

The CDR3 sequence is CASSPPVGGAYEQYF. At the DNA level, the sequence is TGTGCCAGCTCACCACCGGTAGGGGGAGCCTACGAGCAGTACTTC. This sequence uses TRBV18 and TRBJ2-7; the D segment could be TRBD1, given 6 matching bases. The CDR3 measures 15 amino acids from cysteine to phenylalanine. Kept here is only the CDR3 DNA, which spans 45 bases and is read in frame from base 1. The germline V gene encodes CDR1 KGHSH and CDR2 LQKENI. The junction shows trimming of 0 bases on V and 2 bases on J, plus 11 bases between the germline ends.